Following are 8 T cell receptor beta chains from one sample sequenced in a study of naive and memory T cell subsets. Both TRBC1 and TRBC2 were covered by a beta constant-region primer of two equimolar oligonucleotides. One entry per CDR3 protein, called by TCRdb with MiXCR from the UMI-ligation and nested PCR reads. Among approximately 5,400 distinct CDR3 sequences listed, over 6% were seen once. The source material was effector memory CD8+ T cells from blood. Subset denoted: effector memory, CD45RA- CD27-. These receptor sequences come from a human donor in good health.

This clonotype was counted at least ten times. The chain combines TRBV29-1 with TRBJ2-3; tentatively, D is TRBD1 (6 bases). Germline CDR1 is SQVTM and CDR2 is ANQGSEA. Between the trimmed V and J ends, which lost 6 bases and 2 bases, there was a span of 12 bases. The CDR3 loop spans 13 amino acids. This CDR3 is CSVSGQPTDTQYF. The CDR3, as DNA: TGCAGCGTATCTGGACAGCCCACAGATACGCAGTATTTT.

In this sample, this clonotype turned up a few times. V usage is TRBV12-3 or TRBV12-4 and J usage is TRBJ1-5, with D tentatively TRBD1 (5 bases). This CDR3 spans 15 amino acids. V was pared by 6 bases and J by 4 bases, with 16 bases between. The CDR3 reads CASSQTGGRNQPQHF. CDR3 coding DNA: TGTGCCAGCAGCCAAACGGGGGGGAGGAATCAGCCCCAGCATTTT.

This clonotype was seen at least ten times. The gene calls are TRBV20-1 and TRBJ2-7; either TRBD1 or TRBD2 may supply D (7 bases each). The V gene's germline CDR1 is DFQATT and CDR2 SNEGSKA (reference sequence). V gave up 0 bases and J gave up 3 bases, with 15 bases separating them. The CDR3 runs 15 residues. The CDR3 DNA reads as TGCAGTGCTAGAGAGGGGGAGGGGGCGGTCTACGAGCAGTACTTC. This translates into CSAREGEGAVYEQYF.

The sample holds a few counts of this clonotype. This rearrangement joins TRBV5-6 to TRBJ2-1; D gene ambiguous. The CDR3 totals 15 residues. V was pared by 0 bases and J by 3 bases, with 10 bases between. CDR1 is SGHDT and CDR2 is YYEEEE in the germline V gene. The CDR3 reads CASSLGFSGYNEQFF. In DNA form, the CDR3 reads TGTGCCAGCAGCTTGGGATTCTCCGGCTACAATGAGCAGTTCTTC.

In its sample, this clonotype was seen a few times. Just one base apart from a much larger clone, this may be a read error. This chain joins TRBV20-1 and TRBJ2-7, with TRBD1 matching over 7 bases. The junction had 2 bases not matched to a gene; V was cut back by 0 bases and J by 3 bases. CDR1 DFQATT and CDR2 SNEGSKA come from the germline V gene (reference sequence). This CDR3 comprises 13 residues. Here the CDR3 DNA reads TGCAGTGCTAGAGATCGGACAGGCTACGAGCAGTACTTC. This gives the protein CSARDRTGYEQYF.

A word on this clonotype: This may come from a read error, since a much larger clone is one base off. This rearrangement joins TRBV7-8 to TRBJ1-5; D remains ambiguous. In germline, CDR1 is SGHVS, CDR2 FQNEAQ. The CDR3 extends over 13 amino acids. This CDR3 is CASSLEEYQHQHF. The CDR3 coding sequence is TGTGCCAGCAGCTTAGAGGAATATCAGCACCAGCATTTT.

The chain joins TRBV3-1 to TRBJ2-7, with 7 bases lining up with TRBD2. CDR1 is LGHDT, CDR2 YNNKEL, per germline (reference sequence). With V trimmed by 5 bases and J by 3 bases, 7 bases remained unmatched. The CDR3 is 14 amino acids. The CDR3 nucleotides read TGTGCCAGCAGCGAGCGGGAAAGAAGCTACGAGCAGTACTTC. This encodes CASSERERSYEQYF.

This clonotype was observed a few times. The rearrangement links TRBV7-9 to TRBJ2-7; D remains unclear. This CDR3 is built from 12 residues. CDR1 SEHNR and CDR2 FQNEAQ come from the germline V gene (reference sequence). V dropped 5 bases and J dropped 7 bases, with 12 bases sitting between them. CDR3 nucleotide sequence: TGTGCCAGCAGCCCCGGACCTGAGGAGCAGTACTTC. It encodes CASSPGPEEQYF.